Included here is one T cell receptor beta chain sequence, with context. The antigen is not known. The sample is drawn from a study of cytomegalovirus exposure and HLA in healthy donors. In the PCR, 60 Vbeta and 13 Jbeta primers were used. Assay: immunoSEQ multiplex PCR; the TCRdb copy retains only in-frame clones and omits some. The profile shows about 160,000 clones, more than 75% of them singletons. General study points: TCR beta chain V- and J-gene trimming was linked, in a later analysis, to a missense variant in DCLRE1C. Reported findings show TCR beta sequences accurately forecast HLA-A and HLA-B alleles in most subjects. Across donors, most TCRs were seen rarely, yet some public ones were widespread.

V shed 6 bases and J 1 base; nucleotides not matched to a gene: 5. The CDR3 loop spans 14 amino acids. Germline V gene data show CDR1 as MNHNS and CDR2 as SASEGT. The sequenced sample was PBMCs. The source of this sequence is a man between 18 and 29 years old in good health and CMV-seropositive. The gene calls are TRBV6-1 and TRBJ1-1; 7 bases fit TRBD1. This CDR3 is CASRAGTENTEAFF. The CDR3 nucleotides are TGTGCCAGCAGGGCCGGGACAGAGAACACTGAAGCTTTCTTT.